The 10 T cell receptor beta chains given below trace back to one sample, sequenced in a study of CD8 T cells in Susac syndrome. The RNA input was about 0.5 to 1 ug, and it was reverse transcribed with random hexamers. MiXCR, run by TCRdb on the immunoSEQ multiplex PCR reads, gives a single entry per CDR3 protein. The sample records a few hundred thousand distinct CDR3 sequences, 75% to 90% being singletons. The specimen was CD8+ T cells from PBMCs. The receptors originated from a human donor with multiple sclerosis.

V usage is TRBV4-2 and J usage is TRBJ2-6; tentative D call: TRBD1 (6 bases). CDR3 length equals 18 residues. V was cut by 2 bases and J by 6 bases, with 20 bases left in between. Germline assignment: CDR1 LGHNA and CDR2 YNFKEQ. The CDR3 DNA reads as TGTGCCAGCAGCCAACGACCAGGGGAGACTGTGGAGGCCAACGTCCTGACTTTC. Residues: CASSQRPGETVEANVLTF.

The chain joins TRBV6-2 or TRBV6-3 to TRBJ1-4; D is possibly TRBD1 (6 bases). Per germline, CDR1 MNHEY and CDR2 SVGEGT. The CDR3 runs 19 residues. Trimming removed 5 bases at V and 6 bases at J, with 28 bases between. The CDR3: CASSNQLPGHTAMDEKLFF. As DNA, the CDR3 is TGTGCCAGCAGTAACCAACTACCGGGACACACCGCAATGGATGAAAAACTGTTTTTT.

The CDR3 is CASSIRAVYNEQFF. Here the CDR3 DNA reads TGTGCCAGTAGTATACGGGCGGTCTACAATGAGCAGTTCTTC. V gene TRBV19 combines with J gene TRBJ2-1; D not resolved. CDR1 is LNHDA and CDR2 is SQIVND in the germline V gene (reference sequence). V dropped 2 bases and J dropped 3 bases, with 8 bases sitting between them. The CDR3 is 14 amino acids.

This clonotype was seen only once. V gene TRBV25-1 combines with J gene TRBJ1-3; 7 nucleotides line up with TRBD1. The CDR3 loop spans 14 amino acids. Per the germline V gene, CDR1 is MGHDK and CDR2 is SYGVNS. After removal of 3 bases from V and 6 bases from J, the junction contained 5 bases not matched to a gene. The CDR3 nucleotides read TGTGCCAGCAGTGAGAGGACAGGTCTAAACACCATATATTTT. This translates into CASSERTGLNTIYF. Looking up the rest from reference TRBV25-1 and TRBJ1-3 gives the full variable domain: EADIYQTPRYLVIGTGKKITLECSQTMGHDKMYWYQQDPGMELHLIHYSYGVNSTEKGDLSSESTVSRIRTEHFPLTLESARPSHTSQYLCASSERTGLNTIYFGEGSWLTVV.

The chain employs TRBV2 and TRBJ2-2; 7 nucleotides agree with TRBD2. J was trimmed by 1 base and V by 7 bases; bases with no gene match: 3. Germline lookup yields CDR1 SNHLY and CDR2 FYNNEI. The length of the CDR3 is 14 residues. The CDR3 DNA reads TGTGCCAGCACCGGACTAGAGAACACCGGGGAGCTGTTTTTT. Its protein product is CASTGLENTGELFF.

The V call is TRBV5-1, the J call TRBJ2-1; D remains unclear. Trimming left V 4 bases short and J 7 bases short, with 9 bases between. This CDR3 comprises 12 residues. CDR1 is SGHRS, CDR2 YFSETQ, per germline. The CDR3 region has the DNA TGCGCCAGCAGCGGCGAAGGGAATGAGCAGTTCTTC. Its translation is CASSGEGNEQFF.

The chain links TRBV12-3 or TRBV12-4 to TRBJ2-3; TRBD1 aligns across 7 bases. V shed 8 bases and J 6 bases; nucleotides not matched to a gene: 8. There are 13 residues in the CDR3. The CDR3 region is CASGPGQADTQYF. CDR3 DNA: TGTGCCAGCGGCCCAGGACAGGCCGATACGCAGTATTTT.

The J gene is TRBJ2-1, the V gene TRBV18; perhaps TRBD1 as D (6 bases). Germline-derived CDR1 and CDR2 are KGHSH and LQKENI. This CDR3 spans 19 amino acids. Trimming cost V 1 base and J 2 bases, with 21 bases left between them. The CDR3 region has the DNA TGTGCCAGCTCACCACTAAAACCGACAGGCTCCCACCCCTACAATGAGCAGTTCTTC. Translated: CASSPLKPTGSHPYNEQFF.

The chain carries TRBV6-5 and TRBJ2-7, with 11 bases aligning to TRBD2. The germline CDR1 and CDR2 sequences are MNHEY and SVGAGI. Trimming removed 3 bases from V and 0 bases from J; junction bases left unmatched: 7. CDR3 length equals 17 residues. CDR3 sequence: CASSYHAGTSGSYEQYF. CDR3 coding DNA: TGTGCCAGCAGTTATCATGCCGGGACTAGCGGCTCCTACGAGCAGTACTTC.

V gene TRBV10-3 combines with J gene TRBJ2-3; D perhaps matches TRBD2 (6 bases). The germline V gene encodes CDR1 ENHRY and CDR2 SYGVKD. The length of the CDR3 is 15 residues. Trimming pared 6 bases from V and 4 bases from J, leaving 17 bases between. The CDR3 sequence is CAISEAGGLSDTQYF. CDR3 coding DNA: TGTGCCATCAGCGAAGCGGGCGGTCTTTCAGATACGCAGTATTTT.